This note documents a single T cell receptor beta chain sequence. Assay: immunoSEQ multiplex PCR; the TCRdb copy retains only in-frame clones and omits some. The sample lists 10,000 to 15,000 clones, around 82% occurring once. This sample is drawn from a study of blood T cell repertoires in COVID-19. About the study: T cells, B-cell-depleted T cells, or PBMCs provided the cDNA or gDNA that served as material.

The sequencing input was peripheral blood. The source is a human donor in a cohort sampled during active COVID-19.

This CDR3 reads CASSQVTGGDGYTF. The CDR3 nucleotides read TGTGCCAGCAGCCAAGTAACAGGGGGCGATGGCTACACCTTC. The rearrangement links TRBV14 to TRBJ1-2; TRBD1 matches at 9 bases. This CDR3 is 14 amino acids long. Per germline, CDR1 SGHDN and CDR2 FVKESK. Trimming at V came to 1 base and at J to 6 bases, leaving 3 bases not matched to a gene.